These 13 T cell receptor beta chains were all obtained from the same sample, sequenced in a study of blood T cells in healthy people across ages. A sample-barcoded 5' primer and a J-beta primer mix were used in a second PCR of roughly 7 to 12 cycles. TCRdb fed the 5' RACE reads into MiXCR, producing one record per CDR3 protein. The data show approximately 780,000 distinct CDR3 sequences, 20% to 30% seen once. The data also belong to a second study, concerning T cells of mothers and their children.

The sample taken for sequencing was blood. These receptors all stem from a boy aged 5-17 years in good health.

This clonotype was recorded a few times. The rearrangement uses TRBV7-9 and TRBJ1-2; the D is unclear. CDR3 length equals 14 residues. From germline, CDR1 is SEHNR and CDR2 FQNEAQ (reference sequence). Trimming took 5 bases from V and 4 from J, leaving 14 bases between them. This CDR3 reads CASSPPLTVYGYTF. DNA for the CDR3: TGTGCCAGCAGCCCACCCCTGACGGTCTATGGCTACACCTTC.

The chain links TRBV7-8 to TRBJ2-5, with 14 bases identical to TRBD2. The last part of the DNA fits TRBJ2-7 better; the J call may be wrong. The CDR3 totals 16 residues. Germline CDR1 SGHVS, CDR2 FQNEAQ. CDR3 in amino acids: CASSPLGLAGVYEQYF. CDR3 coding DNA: TGTGCCAGCAGCCCCTTGGGACTAGCGGGAGTCTACGAGCAGTACTTC.

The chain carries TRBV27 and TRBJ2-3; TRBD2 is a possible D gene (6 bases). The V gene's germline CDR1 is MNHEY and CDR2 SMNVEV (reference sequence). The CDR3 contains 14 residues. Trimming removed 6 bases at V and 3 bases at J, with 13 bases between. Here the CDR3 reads CASSPKRATDTQYF. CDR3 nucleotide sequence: TGTGCCAGCAGCCCCAAGCGGGCAACAGATACGCAGTATTTT.

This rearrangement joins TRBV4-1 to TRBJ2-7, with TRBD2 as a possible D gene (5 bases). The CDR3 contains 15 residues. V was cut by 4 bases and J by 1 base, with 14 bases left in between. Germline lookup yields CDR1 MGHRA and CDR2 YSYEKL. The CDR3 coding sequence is TGCGCCAGCAGCCGCGAGCGGCAGAGTTCCTACGAGCAGTACTTC. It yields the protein CASSRERQSSYEQYF.

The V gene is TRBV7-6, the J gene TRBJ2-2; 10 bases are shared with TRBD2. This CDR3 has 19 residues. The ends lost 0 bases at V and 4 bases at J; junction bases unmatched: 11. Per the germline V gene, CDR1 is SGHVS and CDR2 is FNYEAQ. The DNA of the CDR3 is TGTGCCAGCAGCTTAGCCATCTATAGCGGGGGGCCCCTCACCGGGGAGCTGTTTTTT. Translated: CASSLAIYSGGPLTGELFF.

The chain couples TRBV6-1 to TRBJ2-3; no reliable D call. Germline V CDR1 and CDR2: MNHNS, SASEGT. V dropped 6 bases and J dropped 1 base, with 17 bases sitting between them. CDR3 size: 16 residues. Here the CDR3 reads CASRWSVGPGTDTQYF. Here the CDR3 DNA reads TGTGCCAGCAGATGGTCAGTCGGACCGGGCACAGATACGCAGTATTTT.

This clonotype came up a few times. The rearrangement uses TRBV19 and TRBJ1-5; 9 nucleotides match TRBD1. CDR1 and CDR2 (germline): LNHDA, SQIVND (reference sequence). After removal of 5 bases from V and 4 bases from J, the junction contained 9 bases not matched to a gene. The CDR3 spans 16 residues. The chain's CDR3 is CASSPLGTGLNQPQHF. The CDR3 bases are TGTGCCAGTAGTCCTCTAGGGACAGGGCTGAATCAGCCCCAGCATTTT.

Written as DNA, the CDR3 is TGTGCCAGCAGCGTGAACAGGGGAACAGATACGCAGTATTTT. It translates to CASSVNRGTDTQYF. The chain joins TRBV9 to TRBJ2-3, with 7 bases that match TRBD1. The germline V gene has CDR1 SGDLS and CDR2 YYNGEE. V dropped 2 bases and J dropped 3; count of bases not matched to a gene: 3. The CDR3 loop spans 14 amino acids.

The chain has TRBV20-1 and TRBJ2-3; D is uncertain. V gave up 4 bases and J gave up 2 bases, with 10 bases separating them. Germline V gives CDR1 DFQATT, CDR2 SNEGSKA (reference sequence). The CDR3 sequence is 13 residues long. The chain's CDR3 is CSAMSTSTDTQYF. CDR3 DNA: TGCAGTGCTATGTCGACTTCCACAGATACGCAGTATTTT.

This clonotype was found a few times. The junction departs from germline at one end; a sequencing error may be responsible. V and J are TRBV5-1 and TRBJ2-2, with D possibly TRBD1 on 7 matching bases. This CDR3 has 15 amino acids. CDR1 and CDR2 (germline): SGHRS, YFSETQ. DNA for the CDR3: TGTGCCAGCAGCTTAGGGCAGGGGGGCACCGGGGAGCTGTTTTTT. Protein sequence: CASSLGQGGTGELFF.

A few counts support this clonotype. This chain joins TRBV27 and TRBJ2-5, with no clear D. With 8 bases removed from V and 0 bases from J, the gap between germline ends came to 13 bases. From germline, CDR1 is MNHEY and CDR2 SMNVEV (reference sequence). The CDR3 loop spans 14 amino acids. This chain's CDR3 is CASSGGRDQETQYF. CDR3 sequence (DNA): TGTGCCAGCTCCGGTGGTAGGGACCAAGAGACCCAGTACTTC.

In DNA form, the CDR3 reads TGCGCCAGCAGCCTTGAACCTCTTCCTGGAGGCTATGGCTACACCTTC. It encodes CASSLEPLPGGYGYTF. The gene calls are TRBV5-1 and TRBJ1-2, with no clear D. V lost 4 bases and J 4 bases, leaving 20 bases between the germline ends. This CDR3 has 16 amino acids. Germline values: CDR1 SGHRS, CDR2 YFSETQ.

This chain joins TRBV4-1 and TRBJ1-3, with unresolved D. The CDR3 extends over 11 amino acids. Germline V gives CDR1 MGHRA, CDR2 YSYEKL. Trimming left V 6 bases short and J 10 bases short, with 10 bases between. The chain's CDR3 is CASSPGATIYF. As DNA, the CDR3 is TGCGCCAGCAGTCCGGGAGCTACCATATATTTT.